The T cell receptor (beta chain) described here comes from a study of cytomegalovirus exposure and HLA in healthy donors. Study context: In an early release, HLA-typed donors contributed some 88 million unique TCR sequences. Study-level findings and limits: In a later analysis, the majority of CMV-associated beta chains seemingly showed HLA restriction. Rarity marked most TCR sequences, yet some public TCRs occurred in many donors. An ancestry cluster, one associated with Asian ancestry, reportedly showed fewer N-insertions than the 666-donor mean in a later analysis.

PCR involved 60 Vbeta and 13 Jbeta primers. Repertoires were generated with immunoSEQ multiplex PCR, while TCRdb's copy carries only in-frame clones and drops some. This table holds under 200,000 clones, around 84% found once. The CDR3 sequence is 15 residues long. V was clipped by 0 bases and J by 3 bases, with 12 bases between them. The germline CDR1 and CDR2 sequences are SEHNR and FQNEAQ (reference sequence). As regards this clone: Its antigen remains unidentified.

The material sequenced was PBMCs. This chain uses TRBV7-9 with TRBJ2-7; D gene unclear. This TCR came from a woman aged 18-29 years in good health and CMV-seronegative. The CDR3 DNA follows: TGTGCCAGCAGCTTAGCGCAGGTGACCCACTACGAGCAGTACTTC. Protein sequence: CASSLAQVTHYEQYF.